This is a list of T cell receptor beta chains from one sample in a study of T cell responses to AZD1222 COVID-19 vaccine. The repertoire was sequenced with immunoSEQ multiplex PCR; TCRdb's copy has only in-frame clones and lacks some. Among more than 100,000 clones listed, 93% were seen once. The source was peripheral blood, collected on day 0 of AZD1222 vaccination. The source of these receptors is an adult in good health. The CDR3 runs from the conserved cysteine through the conserved F or W. The D gene is left open where the match is weak. Not every row has a clone size; where given, it reads once, few, many or a size class.

d_call	v_call	clone_size	j_call	cdr3_nt	cdr3_aa
NA	TRBV4-1	NA	TRBJ2-6	TGCGCCAGCAGCCAAGATGGCTCTGGGGCCAACGTCCTGACTTTC	CASSQDGSGANVLTF
NA	TRBV21-1	NA	TRBJ2-6	NA	CASSQRWGVGANVLTF
NA	TRBV7-8	NA	TRBJ2-7	TGTGCCAGCAGCTTAGAGCTGGGAGTCTACGAGCAGTACTTC	CASSLELGVYEQYF
NA	TRBV28	NA	TRBJ2-2	TGTGCCAGCAGTTTCAGGGGGGCAGGGACCGGGGAGCTGTTTTTT	CASSFRGAGTGELFF
NA	TRBV21-1	NA	TRBJ1-5	TGTGCCAGCAGCAAACTCCCGCATGCTGGCATCAATCAGCCCCAGCATTTT	CASSKLPHAGINQPQHF
NA	TRBV7-8	once	TRBJ2-5	TGTGCCAGCACCCAATCTAGTTGGCCTCAGGGAGAGACCCAGTACTTC	CASTQSSWPQGETQYF
NA	TRBV9	NA	TRBJ2-5	TGTGCCAGCAGCGTAGCGGCAGAGGAAGAGACCCAGTACTTC	CASSVAAEEETQYF
NA	TRBV15	NA	TRBJ2-1	TGTGCCACCAGCAGAGACCCCGGGGCCGGGAATGAGCAGTTCTTC	CATSRDPGAGNEQFF
NA	TRBV5-5	NA	TRBJ1-2	TGTGCCAGCAGCTTGGATGTCAGGGGCAACTATGGCTACACCTTC	CASSLDVRGNYGYTF
TRBD1	TRBV6-4	NA	TRBJ1-2	TGTGCCAGCATCTCTAAGGGACAGAACTATGGCTACACCTTC	CASISKGQNYGYTF
NA	TRBV6-5	NA	TRBJ1-4	TGTGCCAGCAGGGCGCGCGATCGTGAAAAACTGTTTTTT	CASRARDREKLFF
TRBD1	TRBV9	NA	TRBJ1-1	TGTGCCAGCAGCCCCCGGGTGGGGACAGGAGTGAACACTGAAGCTTTCTTT	CASSPRVGTGVNTEAFF
NA	TRBV27	NA	TRBJ1-2	TGTGCCAGCAGCGGACCCTATGGCTACACCTTC	CASSGPYGYTF
NA	TRBV7-2	NA	TRBJ2-7	TGTGCCAGCAGCCAAACTGGGACGGCTAGCTACGAGCAGTACTTC	CASSQTGTASYEQYF
NA	TRBV7-2	NA	TRBJ1-2	TGTGCCAGCAGCAGAGGACCCTATGGCTACACCTTC	CASSRGPYGYTF
NA	TRBV9	NA	TRBJ1-1	TGTGCCAGCAGCGTAGGTCCGGACCCCTCCACTGAAGCTTTCTTT	CASSVGPDPSTEAFF
TRBD1	TRBV6-2/TRBV6-3	NA	TRBJ1-2	TGTGCCAGCAGTTACTTACGACAGGGAAGCTATGGCTACACCTTC	CASSYLRQGSYGYTF
TRBD1	TRBV27	NA	TRBJ1-1	TGTGCCACCACAGGGGGCGGGGGGACTGAAGCTTTCTTT	CATTGGGGTEAFF
NA	TRBV7-6	NA	TRBJ2-1	TGTGCCAGCAGCTTAACCCCCGTCAAAACCAGCAATGAGCAGTTCTTC	CASSLTPVKTSNEQFF